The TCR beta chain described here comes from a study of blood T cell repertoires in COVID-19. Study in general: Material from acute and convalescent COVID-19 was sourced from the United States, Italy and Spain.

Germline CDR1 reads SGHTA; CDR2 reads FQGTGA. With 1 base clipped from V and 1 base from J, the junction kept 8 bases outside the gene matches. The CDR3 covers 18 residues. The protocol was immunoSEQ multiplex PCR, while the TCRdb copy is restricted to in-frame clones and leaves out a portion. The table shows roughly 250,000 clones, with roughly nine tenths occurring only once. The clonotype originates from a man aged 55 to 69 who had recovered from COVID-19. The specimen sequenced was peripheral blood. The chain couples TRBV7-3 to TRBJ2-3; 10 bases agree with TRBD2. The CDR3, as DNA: TGTGCCAGCAGCTTAAATTCTCGGCTAGCGGGGGGCACAGATACGCAGTATTTT. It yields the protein CASSLNSRLAGGTDTQYF.